This is a list of T cell receptor beta chains from one sample in a study of Tregs in tolerant kidney transplant recipients. Profiled with immunoSEQ multiplex PCR; TCRdb holds only in-frame clones, not every one. The sample consists of fewer than 100,000 clones, more than 85% of them appearing once. The source material was CD4+ T cells from blood, sampled before the transplant. Receptor source: a human donor who received a combined kidney and bone marrow transplant. Each CDR3 is given with its conserved first and last residue. A D gene is named only where the DNA matches it firmly. Clone size is not always given. Where it is, it says once, few, many or a class for expanded clones.

d_call	clone_size	v_call	j_call	cdr3_aa	cdr3_nt
TRBD1	once	TRBV11-3	TRBJ2-7	CASSPHSQGAYYEQYF	TGTGCCAGCAGCCCCCACTCACAGGGGGCTTATTACGAGCAGTACTTC
TRBD1	.	TRBV11-3	TRBJ1-5	CASSVTGGGNQPQHF	TGTGCCAGCAGCGTTACAGGGGGTGGCAATCAGCCCCAGCATTTT
TRBD1	.	TRBV5-1	TRBJ2-7	CASSFTLTDRATYEQYF	TGCGCCAGCAGCTTCACACTAACCGACAGGGCCACCTACGAGCAGTACTTC
TRBD2	.	TRBV6-5	TRBJ2-3	CASSYSILAVRDTQYF	TGTGCCAGCAGTTACTCAATCCTAGCGGTTCGAGATACGCAGTATTTT
TRBD1	.	TRBV7-3	TRBJ1-2	CASSLTGGALGYTF	TGTGCCAGCAGTCTAACAGGGGGCGCTCTTGGCTACACCTTC
.	once	TRBV7-6	TRBJ1-1	CASSLASQGTEAFF	TGTGCCAGCAGCTTAGCTTCGCAGGGAACTGAAGCTTTCTTT
.	.	TRBV6-1	TRBJ1-5	CASSEVVGGGGPQHF	TGTGCCAGCAGTGAAGTAGTGGGTGGTGGCGGGCCCCAGCATTTT
TRBD1	.	TRBV6-4	TRBJ1-5	CASSRQGGSNQPQHF	TGTGCCAGCAGTAGACAGGGGGGAAGCAATCAGCCCCAGCATTTT
TRBD2	.	TRBV7-2	TRBJ2-3	CASSPGTSGITDTQYF	TGTGCCAGCAGCCCCGGGACTAGCGGGATCACAGATACGCAGTATTTT
TRBD2	.	TRBV4-1	TRBJ2-7	CASSQGTSGYEQYF	TGCGCCAGCAGCCAAGGGACTAGCGGCTACGAGCAGTACTTC
TRBD1	.	TRBV28	TRBJ1-5	CASSLMTGNILNQPQHF	TGTGCCAGCAGTTTGATGACAGGGAATATTTTGAATCAGCCCCAGCATTTT
.	.	TRBV10-3	TRBJ2-7	CAIRTDTTYEQYF	TGTGCCATCAGGACGGACACTACCTACGAGCAGTACTTC
TRBD2	.	TRBV5-1	TRBJ2-7	CASSLTAGGRGEQYF	TGCGCCAGCAGCTTGACAGCGGGGGGCCGGGGGGAGCAGTACTTC
TRBD2	.	TRBV7-2	TRBJ2-7	CASSIVGGDTYEQYF	TGTGCCAGCAGCATAGTCGGGGGGGATACTTACGAGCAGTACTTC
.	.	TRBV7-6	TRBJ1-1	CASSPPFQGRGVNTEAFF	TGTGCCAGCAGCCCACCCTTCCAGGGGAGGGGGGTTAACACTGAAGCTTTCTTT
.	.	TRBV27	TRBJ2-1	CASRSLGSGEQFF	TGTGCCAGCAGGTCTCTAGGGAGCGGTGAGCAGTTCTTC
.	.	TRBV7-3	TRBJ2-1	CASSLQGGYNEQFF	TGTGCCAGCAGCTTACAGGGGGGCTACAATGAGCAGTTCTTC
TRBD2	once	TRBV7-8	TRBJ2-1	CASSSVAAGEQFF	TGTGCCAGCAGCTCAGTTGCAGCGGGGGAGCAGTTCTTC
.	once	TRBV7-9	TRBJ2-3	CASRAGFTDTQYF	TGTGCCAGCAGGGCAGGCTTCACAGATACGCAGTATTTT
TRBD1	.	TRBV4-3	TRBJ1-3	CASSQEFVERQGAYTIYF	TGCGCCAGCAGCCAAGAGTTCGTGGAGAGACAGGGGGCCTACACCATATATTTT
.	.	TRBV7-2	TRBJ1-5	CASSLVHSSNQPQHF	TGTGCCAGCAGCTTAGTCCACAGCAGCAATCAGCCCCAGCATTTT
TRBD1	.	TRBV5-1	TRBJ1-2	CASSQDRVADYGYTF	TGCGCCAGCAGCCAGGACAGGGTGGCCGACTATGGCTACACCTTC
TRBD2	.	TRBV4-1	TRBJ2-3	CASSGGDYGPTDTQYF	TGCGCCAGCAGCGGGGGGGACTATGGACCGACAGATACGCAGTATTTT
.	.	TRBV15	TRBJ2-2	CATSRARQNTGELFF	TGTGCCACCAGCAGAGCCAGGCAGAACACCGGGGAGCTGTTTTTT
.	.	TRBV10-2	TRBJ1-1	CASSESLRQAVAFF	TGCGCCAGCAGTGAGTCGCTCCGACAGGCAGTAGCTTTCTTT
TRBD2	.	TRBV10-3	TRBJ2-7	CATAMGGDSYEQYF	TGTGCCACCGCGATGGGGGGGGACTCCTACGAGCAGTACTTC
TRBD1	.	TRBV7-2	TRBJ1-5	CASSRTGINQPQHF	TGTGCCAGCAGCCGGACAGGGATCAATCAGCCCCAGCATTTT
.	.	TRBV7-6	TRBJ1-5	CASSRTVGNQPQHF	TGTGCCAGCAGCCGGACAGTCGGCAATCAGCCCCAGCATTTT
.	.	TRBV19	TRBJ1-2	CASSIPPGSTGYTF	TGTGCCAGTAGTATACCACCCGGGTCAACTGGCTACACCTTC
TRBD1	.	TRBV9	TRBJ1-3	CASTTQGAKGNTIYF	TGTGCCAGCACGACACAGGGGGCGAAAGGAAACACCATATATTTT
.	.	TRBV5-1	TRBJ2-5	CASSPFGREQETQYF	TGCGCCAGCAGCCCTTTTGGGAGAGAACAAGAGACCCAGTACTTC
.	.	TRBV9	TRBJ2-2	CASSTRRGPTGELFF	TGTGCCAGCAGCACCCGGAGGGGGCCCACCGGGGAGCTGTTTTTT
TRBD2	.	TRBV14	TRBJ2-3	CASSHETRAGGTDTQYF	TGTGCCAGCAGCCATGAGACTAGGGCGGGGGGCACAGATACGCAGTATTTT
.	.	TRBV19	TRBJ2-2	CASSPQGVIAGELFF	TGTGCCAGTAGTCCCCAAGGAGTTATCGCCGGGGAGCTGTTTTTT
TRBD2	.	TRBV7-2	TRBJ2-5	CASSHSWGTTETQYF	TGTGCCAGCAGCCACAGTTGGGGGACTACTGAGACCCAGTACTTC
.	.	TRBV6-5	TRBJ1-4	CASSLRRQATNEKLFF	TGTGCCAGCAGTTTGAGACGACAGGCAACTAATGAAAAACTGTTTTTT
.	once	TRBV7-9	TRBJ1-6	CASSYQGRNSPLHF	TGTGCCAGCAGCTATCAGGGGAGAAATTCCCCCCTCCACTTT
.	.	TRBV28	TRBJ1-2	CASSLRGHSSPGYTF	TGTGCCAGCAGTTTGAGAGGCCACTCTTCCCCGGGCTACACCTTC
TRBD1	.	TRBV30	TRBJ1-2	CAWSGQGPAYGYTF	TGTGCCTGGAGCGGACAGGGCCCGGCCTATGGCTACACCTTC
.	.	TRBV11-2	TRBJ1-6	CASSFFQDNSPLHF	TGTGCCAGCAGCTTCTTCCAGGATAATTCCCCCCTCCACTTT
.	.	TRBV7-6	TRBJ1-2	CASSPLPEGYTF	TGTGCCAGCAGCCCCCTCCCAGAAGGCTACACCTTC
.	few	TRBV5-1	TRBJ1-1	CASSLIGTLETEAFF	TGCGCCAGCAGCTTGATAGGGACTTTGGAAACTGAAGCTTTCTTT
TRBD1	.	TRBV28	TRBJ1-6	CASRKPDRGYNSPLHF	TGTGCCAGCAGAAAACCGGACAGGGGATATAATTCACCCCTCCACTTT
TRBD2	.	TRBV10-3	TRBJ2-3	CASKAGADTQYF	TGTGCCTCGAAAGCGGGAGCAGATACGCAGTATTTT
.	.	TRBV5-5	TRBJ2-7	CASSLGALGPSSYEQYF	TGTGCCAGCAGCTTGGGGGCTTTGGGGCCAAGCTCCTACGAGCAGTACTTC